The 7 T cell receptor beta chains given below trace back to one sample, sequenced in a study of vaccination effects on CD4 cells after COVID-19. Produced via immunoSEQ multiplex PCR; TCRdb's table is partial and in-frame only. The sample includes 55,000 to 80,000 clones, 80% of them seen just once. Antigen-specific CD4+ T cells were expanded (with viral peptide pools) by the ViraFEST assay ahead of sequencing. After less than twelve days in culture, the CD4+ T cells were isolated. According to the study, vaccine recipients showed no prior SARS-CoV-2 infection and negative nucleocapsid antibodies. The antigens these receptors bind are not known. Here the sequenced sample was CD4+ T cells from PBMCs cultured with SARS-CoV-2 spike peptides, taken before COVID-19 vaccination. The receptors stem from a human donor who received a COVID-19 vaccine.

The chain couples TRBV18 to TRBJ2-7; D is unresolved. CDR1 and CDR2 from the germline V gene are KGHSH and LQKENI. Trimming left V 1 base short and J 3 bases short, with 7 bases between. CDR3 length: 13 amino acids. The CDR3 region is CASSPQGNYEQYV. DNA for the CDR3: TGTGCCAGCTCACCACAGGGAAACTACGAGCAGTACGTC.

This sequence joins TRBV4-3 and TRBJ2-5; TRBD1 matches at 8 bases. V was clipped by 4 bases and J by 5 bases; unmatched bases: 12. The CDR3 runs 16 residues. CDR1 and CDR2 (germline): LGHNA, YSLEER. The CDR3 sequence: CASSLWQTGVVETQYF. The CDR3 nucleotides read TGCGCCAGCAGCCTATGGCAGACAGGGGTAGTTGAGACCCAGTACTTC.

The J gene is TRBJ2-5, the V gene TRBV5-1, with 9 bases aligning to TRBD2. The CDR3 totals 16 residues. Germline CDR1 and CDR2: SGHRS and YFSETQ. The J segment lost 1 base and the V segment lost 1 base, leaving 5 bases of the junction unmatched. The CDR3 loop is CASSLNSGGPQETQYF. The CDR3 bases are TGCGCCAGCAGCTTGAATAGCGGGGGACCCCAAGAGACCCAGTACTTC.

The rearrangement uses TRBV2 and TRBJ1-4; D is unclear. The V gene lost 7 bases and the J gene lost 1 base, with 13 bases spanning the gap. This CDR3 contains 15 residues. Germline CDR1 is SNHLY and CDR2 is FYNNEI. CDR3 DNA: TGTGCCAGCAAGTGGAGCCCGCAAACTAATGAAAAACTGTTTTTT. Protein: CASKWSPQTNEKLFF.

This clone came up a few times. The genes are TRBV10-1 and TRBJ2-1; D is ambiguous. CDR1 and CDR2 from the germline V gene are WNHNN and SYGVQD (reference sequence). CDR3 size: 16 residues. V was trimmed by 0 bases and J by 2 bases, leaving 11 bases between them. CDR3 sequence reads: CASSESPAVTYNEQFF. DNA of the CDR3: TGCGCCAGCAGTGAGTCTCCAGCCGTGACCTACAATGAGCAGTTCTTC.

The J gene is TRBJ1-5, the V gene TRBV2; TRBD1 matches 7 bases. The V and J ends lost 6 bases and 0 bases, in that order; junction bases with no gene match: 2. The CDR3 contains 14 residues. Looked up from germline, CDR1 is SNHLY and CDR2 is FYNNEI. CDR3 in amino acids: CASSRDSSNQPQHF. The CDR3 bases are TGTGCCAGCAGCCGGGACAGTAGCAATCAGCCCCAGCATTTT.

The chain combines TRBV29-1 with TRBJ1-2; 10 positions agree with TRBD1. After removal of 6 bases from V and 4 bases from J, the junction contained 8 bases not matched to a gene. This CDR3 has 14 residues. Germline CDR1 SQVTM, CDR2 ANQGSEA. The CDR3 protein is CSVLQGQGGYGYTF. The CDR3 region has the DNA TGCAGCGTGCTTCAAGGACAGGGGGGCTATGGCTACACCTTC.